What follows is one T cell receptor (beta chain) and its context. Its target is unknown. This entry comes from a study of shared clonotypes between healthy human individuals. The CDR3 runs to 16 residues. Per germline, CDR1 SGHVS and CDR2 FQNEAQ. The germline V and J ends were trimmed by 4 bases and 0 bases, with 13 bases remaining between them. Study conclusions and caveats: Expectations were that clonotype sharing among donors would be affected by sequencing depth.

Authors' data handling: ImmunoSEQ junction-only sequences lacked quality scores, so their filtering differed. Using immunoSEQ multiplex PCR, the repertoire was profiled, and TCRdb retains in-frame clones only, with some absent. That table gives V, J and clone size, and the DNA gave D and trimming. The repertoire holds 450,000 to 500,000 clones, with 65% to 85% as singletons. This clonotype was sampled from a woman aged 35 to 49 in good health. Some clones in this sample may be carry-over from other donors' samples. The sequenced material came from PBMCs. The V gene is TRBV7-8, the J gene TRBJ2-4, with D perhaps TRBD1 or TRBD2 (5 bases each). The CDR3 nucleotides read TGTGCCAGCAGCTATTATTTGGGGGTAGCCAAAAACATTCAGTACTTC. Translated, it gives CASSYYLGVAKNIQYF.